This is a list of T cell receptor beta chains from one sample in a study of a mutant IDH1 vaccine in newly diagnosed glioma. No antigen is known for these receptors. The assay was immunoSEQ multiplex PCR, and TCRdb's table has in-frame clones only and misses some. This sample has more than 25,000 clones, with around three quarters found just once. Sample: PBMCs, taken from a glioma patient whose treatment included an IDH1 peptide vaccine. These receptors all come from a young woman with glioma. Some clones in this sample may be carry-over from other donors' samples. The CDR3 runs from the conserved cysteine through the conserved F or W. D genes are given only for firm matches. Only part of the rows carry a size: once, few, many, or a class if the clone is expanded.

size,V,D,J,DNA,CDR3
-,TRBV28,-,TRBJ1-2,TGTGCCAGCAGTTTCAACTATGGCTACACCTTC,CASSFNYGYTF
-,TRBV6-6,-,TRBJ1-1,TGTGCCAGCAGTTATGGGGCAGGGTCGGTTTTAGCTGAAGCTTTCTTT,CASSYGAGSVLAEAFF
-,TRBV5-1,-,TRBJ1-1,TGCGCCAGCAGCACGTACATGAACACTGAAGCTTTCTTT,CASSTYMNTEAFF
-,TRBV5-1,-,TRBJ2-7,TGCGCCAGCAGCTTGGGAGGGTACTCCTACGAGCAGTACTTC,CASSLGGYSYEQYF
-,TRBV10-2,-,TRBJ1-1,TGCGCCAGCACCGGGGGGACTGAAGCTTTCTTT,CASTGGTEAFF
-,TRBV5-1,TRBD1,TRBJ2-1,TGCGCCAGCTCCGGGGACAGGGCCTACAATGAGCAGTTCTTC,CASSGDRAYNEQFF
-,TRBV2,-,TRBJ1-5,TGTGCCAGCAGTACGGAGAAGAATCAGCCCCAGCATTTT,CASSTEKNQPQHF
-,TRBV6-5,TRBD2,TRBJ2-1,TGTGCCAGCAGTTACGGCCTAGCGGGACCTCCCGGTGAGCAGTTCTTC,CASSYGLAGPPGEQFF
-,TRBV2,-,TRBJ2-1,TGTGCCAGCACCCTCCTGAGGGCCCGCGGGGTCTACAATGAGCAGTTCTTC,CASTLLRARGVYNEQFF
once,TRBV14,TRBD2,TRBJ2-3,TGTGCCAGCAGCCAAGATGCGGGGGTGGATACGCAGTATTTT,CASSQDAGVDTQYF
-,TRBV5-8,TRBD2,TRBJ2-2,TGTGCCAGCAGCTATCCCCCGGGAACTAGCGCCGGGGAGCTGTTTTTT,CASSYPPGTSAGELFF
-,TRBV18,-,TRBJ1-5,TGTGCCAGCTCACCCGCCGGGACCCTAAATCAGCCCCAGCATTTT,CASSPAGTLNQPQHF
once,TRBV2,-,TRBJ2-1,TGTGCCAGAGTGGGAGTACGGAGCTCCTACAATGAGCAGTTCTTC,CARVGVRSSYNEQFF
-,TRBV19,-,TRBJ2-7,TGTGCCAGTAGTACAGCCTACGAGCAGTACTTC,CASSTAYEQYF
-,TRBV20-1,-,TRBJ1-1,TGCAGGGCCGTGTTTGGCACTGAAGCTTTCTTT,CRAVFGTEAFF
-,TRBV12-5,TRBD1,TRBJ2-7,TGTGCTAGTGGTTTGGTACCCTTCGGAGGGACAGGGCAGTACGAGCAGTACTTC,CASGLVPFGGTGQYEQYF
-,TRBV28,-,TRBJ1-2,TGTGCCAGCAGGGCTACCACAGGGAGTCTCTATGGCTACACCTTC,CASRATTGSLYGYTF
-,TRBV18,-,TRBJ1-1,TGTGCCAGCTCACCCTCCCCCACAGGGTACGGCACTGAAGCTTTCTTT,CASSPSPTGYGTEAFF
-,TRBV2,TRBD1,TRBJ1-1,TGTGCCAGCAGAGGACAGGGGAGGGACACTGAAGCTTTCTTT,CASRGQGRDTEAFF
-,TRBV19,-,TRBJ1-1,TGTGCCAGTAGTATAAAGGGGAAAGTCACTGAAGCTTTCTTT,CASSIKGKVTEAFF
-,TRBV6-1,-,TRBJ1-1,TGTGCCAGCCGGAGAGGGCCGAACACTGAAGCTTTCTTT,CASRRGPNTEAFF
-,TRBV30,-,TRBJ2-5,TGTGCCTGGGACGGGACGCGCGGAGAGACCCAGTACTTC,CAWDGTRGETQYF
-,TRBV6-5,-,TRBJ2-7,TGTGCCAGCGGGGGGACGGGGAGCTCCTACGAGCAGTACTTC,CASGGTGSSYEQYF
-,TRBV30,TRBD2,TRBJ2-1,TGTGCCTGGAGTGTACTGGGAGGGGAGCAGTTCTTC,CAWSVLGGEQFF
-,TRBV23-1,TRBD2,TRBJ2-2,TGCGCCAGCAGTCAATCGAATAGGGGGACTAGCGGAATTACCAAGCACACCGGGGAGCTGTTTTTT,CASSQSNRGTSGITKHTGELFF
-,TRBV19,-,TRBJ1-1,TGTGCCAGTAGGGTCCAGGACCGGGGTGGGACTGAAGCTTTCTTT,CASRVQDRGGTEAFF
-,TRBV9,-,TRBJ2-2,TGTGCCAGCAGCTCGGTCACGAACACCGGGGAGCTGTTTTTT,CASSSVTNTGELFF
few,TRBV2,-,TRBJ1-5,TGTGCCAGCAGTGAAGTCGGACAGATCCAGCCCCAGCATTTT,CASSEVGQIQPQHF
-,TRBV7-9,-,TRBJ2-5,TGTGCCAGCAGCTTAGAGGGGGGAGGCGAGACCCAGTACTTC,CASSLEGGGETQYF
-,TRBV7-9,-,TRBJ1-2,TGTGCCAGCAGCCTAACCGAGGCTGCTTACTATGGCTACACCTTC,CASSLTEAAYYGYTF
-,TRBV29-1,-,TRBJ2-3,TGCAGCGTTGAAGAACATACGGCGGATACGCAGTATTTT,CSVEEHTADTQYF
-,TRBV30,-,TRBJ2-1,TGTGCCTGGAGTACAGGGCCGGACAATGAGCAGTTCTTC,CAWSTGPDNEQFF
-,TRBV4-1,TRBD1,TRBJ1-5,TGCGCCAGCAGCCAAGGACAGGGGGCGGGTCAGCCCCAGCATTTT,CASSQGQGAGQPQHF
-,TRBV27,TRBD2,TRBJ2-7,TGTGCCAGCAGTTTACTTGGCGGGAGGCTCGGTACGCGCGAGCAGTACTTC,CASSLLGGRLGTREQYF
-,TRBV19,-,TRBJ1-4,TGTGCCAGTAGTATCATCTGGGAGGAAAAACTGTTTTTT,CASSIIWEEKLFF
-,TRBV12-5,TRBD1,TRBJ2-2,TGTGCTAGTGGTTTGGTACTCACAGGGGAGAACACCGGGGAGCTGTTTTTT,CASGLVLTGENTGELFF
once,TRBV2,-,TRBJ1-1,TGTGCCAGCAAGAGAACAGGGACGGGGACTGAAGCTTTCTTT,CASKRTGTGTEAFF
-,TRBV10-3,TRBD1,TRBJ2-7,TGTGCCATCAGTGAGGCCGGGACAGGCGACTACGAGCAGTACTTC,CAISEAGTGDYEQYF
few,TRBV6-6,-,TRBJ1-3,TGTGCCAGCAGACGGGTCTCTGGAAACACCATATATTTT,CASRRVSGNTIYF
once,TRBV10-3,-,TRBJ2-7,TGTGCCATGGGGTTTGGGGCTCAATACGAGCAGTACTTC,CAMGFGAQYEQYF
-,TRBV9,-,TRBJ1-2,TGTGCCAGCAGCGTCGACCCCAAGGGGGAGAACAACTATGGCTACACCTTC,CASSVDPKGENNYGYTF
-,TRBV4-2,-,TRBJ2-7,TGTGCCAGCAGCCCTCGACAGGGGGCGAGCGGGAGGGGAGGTGAGCAGTACTTC,CASSPRQGASGRGGEQYF